The 3 T cell receptor beta chains below come from one sample, sequenced in a study of Graves' ophthalmopathy and Graves' hyperthyroidism. RNA transcripts yielded amplified TCR beta CDR3 regions. An initial RT-PCR round employing HTBI primers preceded a second-round multiplex PCR. TCRdb called the multiplex PCR reads again in MiXCR, with one record for every CDR3 protein. The sample has a few hundred thousand distinct CDR3 sequences, about 18% seen once; the top ten hold roughly 2.3%. Sequenced material: peripheral blood. These TCRs come from an adult woman with stable Graves' hyperthyroidism.

The chain couples TRBV28 to TRBJ1-5; D is unresolved. The CDR3 loop spans 14 amino acids. Germline V lookup: CDR1 MDHEN, CDR2 SYDVKM. The V end lost 8 bases, the J end lost 0 bases, and 11 bases lay between the germline ends. In DNA, the CDR3 is TGTGCCAGCGGCTTCAGGAATAGCAATCAGCCCCAGCATTTT. Translated, it gives CASGFRNSNQPQHF.

There are many counts of this clonotype. This chain connects TRBV12-3 or TRBV12-4 to TRBJ1-1; no firm D call. The CDR3 extends over 15 amino acids. V was trimmed by 7 bases and J by 0 bases, leaving 15 bases between them. DNA of the CDR3: TGTGCCAGCATCCTGTCCGCTCTGGTGAACACTGAAGCTTTCTTT. Translated, it gives CASILSALVNTEAFF.

This CDR3 reads CASSLSIGSASWGYTF. CDR3 sequence (DNA): TGTGCCAGCAGCTTATCGATCGGCAGCGCCTCGTGGGGCTACACCTTC. The chain recombines TRBV7-8 with TRBJ1-2, with no clear D. The ends were cut back, 2 bases at V and 8 bases at J, with 21 bases in the middle. Germline-derived CDR1 and CDR2 are SGHVS and FQNEAQ. The CDR3 runs 16 residues. Complete variable domain (other parts from reference TRBV7-8 and TRBJ1-2): GAGVSQSPRYKVAKRGQDVALRCDPISGHVSLFWYQQALGQGPEFLTYFQNEAQLDKSGLPSDRFFAERPEGSVSTLKIQRTQQEDSAVYLCASSLSIGSASWGYTFGSGTRLTVV.